A single T cell receptor beta chain is shown here with its context. This entry is derived from a study of shared clonotypes between healthy human individuals. Across the study: For every donor, three CD4 naive, three CD4 memory, two CD8 naive and one CD8 memory plates were used.

V was clipped by 3 bases and J by 7 bases, with 16 bases between them. This CDR3 is 16 amino acids long. Per germline, CDR1 LNHDA and CDR2 SQIVND (reference sequence). It was at deep level that the assay was run. Per the original methods: Filtering differed since immunoSEQ provided only junctions, with no quality scores. The method was immunoSEQ multiplex PCR; TCRdb's version includes in-frame clones alone and lacks a portion of them. V, J and clone size reflect that table, while D and trimming were determined from the DNA. Of about 340,000 clones in the sample, less than 85% were seen once. The sequenced sample consisted of memory CD4+ T cells sorted from blood. Subset specified: CD45RA-negative fraction. The V gene is TRBV19, the J gene TRBJ1-6; D gene ambiguous. The clonotype originates from a man in his thirties or forties in good health. CDR3 loop: CASSIQAQAANSPLHF. The CDR3 DNA reads as TGTGCCAGTAGTATCCAGGCGCAGGCGGCAAATTCACCCCTCCACTTT.